Below are 16 T cell receptor beta chains sequenced from a single sample in a study of shared clonotypes between healthy human individuals. Cells designated naive CD8 were CD45RO-negative and were positively selected for CCR7, with terminally differentiated effector memory CD45RA+ cells excluded. TCRdb's copy holds only in-frame clones and misses some; the assay was immunoSEQ multiplex PCR. The table has 750,000 to 1,000,000 clones, 80% to 95% seen once. Sequencing was carried out using naive CD8+ T cells sorted from blood. These receptors were collected from a man between 25 and 39 years old in good health.

CDR3: CASSLPSEDGELFF. The CDR3 region has the DNA TGTGCCAGCAGCCTCCCATCCGAGGACGGGGAGCTGTTTTTT. V and J are TRBV21-1 and TRBJ2-2; the D segment call TRBD2 is taken from the table without a DNA check. TRBV21-1 represents a pseudogene. This CDR3 contains 14 residues.

The chain employs TRBV5-5 and TRBJ1-1, with D uncertain. This CDR3 spans 14 amino acids. V lost 4 bases and J 6 bases, leaving 16 bases between the germline ends. Per the germline V gene, CDR1 is SGHKS and CDR2 is YYEKEE (reference sequence). The CDR3 reads CASSTGPTGAEAFF. The CDR3 coding sequence is TGTGCCAGCAGCACCGGACCCACCGGTGCTGAAGCTTTCTTT. Together with reference TRBV5-5 and TRBJ1-1, the CDR3 gives the full variable domain: DAGVTQSPTHLIKTRGQQVTLRCSPISGHKSVSWYQQVLGQGPQFIFQYYEKEERGRGNFPDRFSARQFPNYSSELNVNALLLGDSALYLCASSTGPTGAEAFFGQGTRLTVV.

The chain carries TRBV27 and TRBJ1-1; D might be TRBD1 (6 bases). CDR3 length: 14 amino acids. CDR1 and CDR2 (germline): MNHEY, SMNVEV (reference sequence). The germline V and J ends were trimmed by 7 bases and 0 bases, with 12 bases remaining between them. The CDR3 is CASTPGQMNTEAFF. The CDR3 DNA sequence: TGTGCCAGCACACCGGGACAAATGAACACTGAAGCTTTCTTT.

This chain joins TRBV7-9 and TRBJ1-4, with D possibly being TRBD1 (5 bases). The CDR3 contains 16 residues. V was cut by 4 bases and J by 4 bases, with 16 bases left in between. Per germline, CDR1 SEHNR and CDR2 FQNEAQ (reference sequence). The CDR3 coding sequence is TGTGCCAGCAGCTCTAGGGGCCGGGGCCTTAATGAAAAACTGTTTTTT. Amino acid sequence: CASSSRGRGLNEKLFF.

The gene calls are TRBV11-2 and TRBJ2-2; D gene unclear. The CDR3 is made up of 14 amino acids. Trimming pared 1 base from V and 6 bases from J, leaving 9 bases between. Germline V gene sequence: CDR1 SGHAT, CDR2 FQNNGV. CDR3: CASSLGLSPGELFF. The CDR3 nucleotides are TGTGCCAGCAGCTTAGGGTTATCGCCCGGGGAGCTGTTTTTT.

The chain joins TRBV4-3 to TRBJ2-1, with D maybe TRBD1 (6 bases). The V and J ends lost 1 base and 9 bases respectively, with 16 bases between them. Looked up from germline, CDR1 is LGHNA and CDR2 is YSLEER. This CDR3 has 15 amino acids. CDR3 loop: CASSQAQTGSREQFF. CDR3 coding DNA: TGCGCCAGCAGCCAAGCCCAGACAGGTTCGCGTGAGCAGTTCTTC.

There are a few counts of this clone. V usage is TRBV6-1 and J usage is TRBJ1-5; the D is unclear. Germline-derived CDR1 and CDR2 are MNHNS and SASEGT. Between the trimmed V and J ends, which lost 3 bases and 9 bases, there was a span of 3 bases. The CDR3 covers 10 residues. The CDR3 loop reads CASSDRPQHF. For the CDR3, the DNA is TGTGCCAGCAGTGATCGGCCCCAGCATTTT.

This rearrangement joins TRBV29-1 to TRBJ2-7, with 11 bases that match TRBD2. This CDR3 contains 13 residues. Unmatched junction bases numbered 2, after V lost 5 bases and J lost 2 bases. Germline loops: CDR1 SQVTM, CDR2 ANQGSEA. CDR3 in amino acids: CSVRTSGPYEQYF. In DNA, the CDR3 is TGCAGCGTTCGGACTAGCGGGCCCTACGAGCAGTACTTC.

The CDR3 loop reads CASSQAGGPLEREQYF. The CDR3 DNA reads as TGTGCCAGCAGCCAGGCAGGGGGACCCCTCGAGCGCGAGCAGTACTTC. The V and J genes are TRBV14 and TRBJ2-7; 7 nucleotides agree with TRBD1. Germline CDR1 and CDR2: SGHDN and FVKESK. The trim removed 3 bases at V and 6 bases at J, leaving 14 bases unmatched. CDR3 length: 16 amino acids.

Many counts were recorded for this clone. The rearrangement uses TRBV10-1 and TRBJ2-7; perhaps TRBD1 as D (5 bases). The CDR3 is 14 residues long. Germline CDR1 reads WNHNN; CDR2 reads SYGVQD (reference sequence). Trimming stripped 3 bases from V and 3 bases from J, with 12 bases between. The CDR3 region is CASSDPDSVYEQYF. In DNA form, the CDR3 reads TGCGCCAGCAGTGACCCAGACAGCGTCTACGAGCAGTACTTC.

J is TRBJ2-1 and V is TRBV27, with D tentatively TRBD1 or TRBD2 (6 bases each). The CDR3 is made up of 15 amino acids. CDR1 is MNHEY and CDR2 is SMNVEV in the germline V gene (reference sequence). V was pared by 4 bases and J by 10 bases, with 20 bases between. CDR3 region: CASSSGAWVDSEQFF. DNA of the CDR3: TGTGCCAGCAGTTCGGGGGCTTGGGTTGATTCAGAGCAGTTCTTC.

V is TRBV5-1 and J is TRBJ2-2; 10 positions agree with TRBD1. Trimming cost V 0 bases and J 6 bases; bases outside gene matches: 20. The CDR3 has 21 residues. Germline CDR1 reads SGHRS; CDR2 reads YFSETQ. CDR3 in DNA: TGCGCCAGCAGCTTGGTTCCGGGACAGGGGTTTATCACCTCATCTCCCGGGGAGCTGTTTTTT. Translating it yields CASSLVPGQGFITSSPGELFF.

The V call is TRBV10-2, the J call TRBJ2-1, with 7 bases that match TRBD2. V lost 8 bases and J lost 5; bases outside the gene matches: 9. The length of the CDR3 is 14 residues. Germline V gene data show CDR1 as WSHSY and CDR2 as SAAADI. The CDR3 sequence is CASAKLARNNEQFF. The CDR3 nucleotides read TGCGCCAGCGCCAAACTAGCGAGAAACAATGAGCAGTTCTTC.

The rearrangement joins TRBV7-9 to TRBJ2-2; D possibly corresponds to TRBD2 (5 bases). CDR3 length equals 14 residues. The V and J ends lost 4 bases and 6 bases respectively, with 12 bases between them. Germline V gives CDR1 SEHNR, CDR2 FQNEAQ (reference sequence). The CDR3 DNA is TGTGCCAGCAGCTCGCAAACTAGTGCCGGGGAGCTGTTTTTT. Translating gives CASSSQTSAGELFF.

The CDR3 DNA reads as TGCAGCGTTTGGACAGAAAGCTCCTACGAGCAGTACTTC. Translated: CSVWTESSYEQYF. The chain combines TRBV29-1 with TRBJ2-7, with D possibly being TRBD1 (6 bases). The CDR3 sequence is 13 residues long. CDR1 is SQVTM and CDR2 is ANQGSEA in the germline V gene. V was cut by 5 bases and J by 0 bases, with 11 bases left in between.

The V and J genes are TRBV5-5 and TRBJ2-7, with D maybe TRBD1 (5 bases). Germline CDR1 is SGHKS and CDR2 is YYEKEE (reference sequence). V dropped 3 bases and J dropped 2 bases, with 9 bases sitting between them. The CDR3 covers 13 residues. This CDR3 reads CASSYDRAYEQYF. CDR3 DNA sequence: TGTGCCAGCAGCTACGACAGAGCCTACGAGCAGTACTTC.